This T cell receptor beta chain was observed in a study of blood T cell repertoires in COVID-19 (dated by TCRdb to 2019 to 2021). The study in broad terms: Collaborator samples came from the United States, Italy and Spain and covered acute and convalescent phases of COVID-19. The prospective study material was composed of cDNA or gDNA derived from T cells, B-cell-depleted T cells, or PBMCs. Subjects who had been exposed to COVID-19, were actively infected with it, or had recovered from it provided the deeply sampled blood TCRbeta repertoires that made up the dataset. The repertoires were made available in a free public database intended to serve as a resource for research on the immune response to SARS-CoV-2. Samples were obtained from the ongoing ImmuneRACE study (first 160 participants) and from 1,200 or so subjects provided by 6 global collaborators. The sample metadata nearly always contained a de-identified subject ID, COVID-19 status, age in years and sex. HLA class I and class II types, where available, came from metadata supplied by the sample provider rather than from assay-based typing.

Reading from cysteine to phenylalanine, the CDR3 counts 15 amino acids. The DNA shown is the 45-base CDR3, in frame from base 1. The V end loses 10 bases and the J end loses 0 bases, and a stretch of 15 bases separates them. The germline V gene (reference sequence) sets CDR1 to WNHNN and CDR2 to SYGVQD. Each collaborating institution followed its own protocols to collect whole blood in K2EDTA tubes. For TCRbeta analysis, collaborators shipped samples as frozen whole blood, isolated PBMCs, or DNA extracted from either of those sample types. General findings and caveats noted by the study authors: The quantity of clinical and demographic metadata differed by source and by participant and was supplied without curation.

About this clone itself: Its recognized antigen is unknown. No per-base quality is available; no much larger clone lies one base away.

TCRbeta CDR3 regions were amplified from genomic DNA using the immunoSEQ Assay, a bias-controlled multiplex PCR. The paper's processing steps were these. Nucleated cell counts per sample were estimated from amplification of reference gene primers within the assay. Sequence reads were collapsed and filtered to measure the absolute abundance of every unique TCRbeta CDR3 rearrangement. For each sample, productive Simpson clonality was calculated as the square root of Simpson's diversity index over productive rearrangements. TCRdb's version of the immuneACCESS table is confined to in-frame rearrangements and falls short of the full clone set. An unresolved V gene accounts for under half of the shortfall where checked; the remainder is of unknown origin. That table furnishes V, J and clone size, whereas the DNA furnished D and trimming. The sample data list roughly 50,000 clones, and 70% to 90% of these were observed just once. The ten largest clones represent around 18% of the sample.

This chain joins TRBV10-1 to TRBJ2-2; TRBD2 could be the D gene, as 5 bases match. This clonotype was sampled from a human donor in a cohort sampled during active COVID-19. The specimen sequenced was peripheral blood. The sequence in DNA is TGCGCCAACCCGATAACGGGAACGAACACCGGGGAGCTGTTTTTT. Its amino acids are CANPITGTNTGELFF.